The TCR beta chain under discussion was sequenced for a study of early T cells in non-severe SARS-CoV-2 infection. Germline CDR1 is SGHTA and CDR2 is FQGNSA. V was pared by 2 bases and J by 1 base, with 19 bases between. This CDR3 is built from 18 residues. Via MiXCR, TCRdb re-called the 5' RACE reads, giving one row per CDR3 protein. The profile covers fewer than 40,000 distinct CDR3 sequences, with under 7% appearing a single time and about a fifth taken by the ten largest. Source material: whole blood. The chain carries TRBV7-2 and TRBJ2-3, with D perhaps matching TRBD1 or TRBD2 (5 bases each). The receptor's source is an adult who was a healthcare worker with PCR-confirmed SARS-CoV-2 infection or an uninfected control (not recorded which). CDR3 in amino acids: CASSLNGAGAYRTDTQYF. DNA for the CDR3: TGTGCCAGCAGCTTAAACGGGGCTGGAGCCTACCGCACAGATACGCAGTATTTT.